Reported below is one T cell receptor beta chain. The sample originates from a study of T cell changes during pregnancy in multiple sclerosis. Only in-frame clones appear in the TCRdb table, and some are missing; sequencing was by immunoSEQ multiplex PCR. The sample shows around 100,000 clones, roughly 90% of them seen only once. V was cut by 0 bases and J by 3 bases, with 21 bases left in between. Germline V gives CDR1 SGHRS, CDR2 YFSETQ. CDR3 size: 18 residues. The source is a female donor with multiple sclerosis, enrolled in a pregnancy study. The chain recombines TRBV5-1 with TRBJ1-2; tentative D call: TRBD1 (6 bases). The material was peripheral blood, obtained after pregnancy. The CDR3 region has the DNA TGCGCCAGCAGCTTGGTCGGCGGTTTAAGGGCAGGGGACTATGGCTACACCTTC. Encoded protein: CASSLVGGLRAGDYGYTF.